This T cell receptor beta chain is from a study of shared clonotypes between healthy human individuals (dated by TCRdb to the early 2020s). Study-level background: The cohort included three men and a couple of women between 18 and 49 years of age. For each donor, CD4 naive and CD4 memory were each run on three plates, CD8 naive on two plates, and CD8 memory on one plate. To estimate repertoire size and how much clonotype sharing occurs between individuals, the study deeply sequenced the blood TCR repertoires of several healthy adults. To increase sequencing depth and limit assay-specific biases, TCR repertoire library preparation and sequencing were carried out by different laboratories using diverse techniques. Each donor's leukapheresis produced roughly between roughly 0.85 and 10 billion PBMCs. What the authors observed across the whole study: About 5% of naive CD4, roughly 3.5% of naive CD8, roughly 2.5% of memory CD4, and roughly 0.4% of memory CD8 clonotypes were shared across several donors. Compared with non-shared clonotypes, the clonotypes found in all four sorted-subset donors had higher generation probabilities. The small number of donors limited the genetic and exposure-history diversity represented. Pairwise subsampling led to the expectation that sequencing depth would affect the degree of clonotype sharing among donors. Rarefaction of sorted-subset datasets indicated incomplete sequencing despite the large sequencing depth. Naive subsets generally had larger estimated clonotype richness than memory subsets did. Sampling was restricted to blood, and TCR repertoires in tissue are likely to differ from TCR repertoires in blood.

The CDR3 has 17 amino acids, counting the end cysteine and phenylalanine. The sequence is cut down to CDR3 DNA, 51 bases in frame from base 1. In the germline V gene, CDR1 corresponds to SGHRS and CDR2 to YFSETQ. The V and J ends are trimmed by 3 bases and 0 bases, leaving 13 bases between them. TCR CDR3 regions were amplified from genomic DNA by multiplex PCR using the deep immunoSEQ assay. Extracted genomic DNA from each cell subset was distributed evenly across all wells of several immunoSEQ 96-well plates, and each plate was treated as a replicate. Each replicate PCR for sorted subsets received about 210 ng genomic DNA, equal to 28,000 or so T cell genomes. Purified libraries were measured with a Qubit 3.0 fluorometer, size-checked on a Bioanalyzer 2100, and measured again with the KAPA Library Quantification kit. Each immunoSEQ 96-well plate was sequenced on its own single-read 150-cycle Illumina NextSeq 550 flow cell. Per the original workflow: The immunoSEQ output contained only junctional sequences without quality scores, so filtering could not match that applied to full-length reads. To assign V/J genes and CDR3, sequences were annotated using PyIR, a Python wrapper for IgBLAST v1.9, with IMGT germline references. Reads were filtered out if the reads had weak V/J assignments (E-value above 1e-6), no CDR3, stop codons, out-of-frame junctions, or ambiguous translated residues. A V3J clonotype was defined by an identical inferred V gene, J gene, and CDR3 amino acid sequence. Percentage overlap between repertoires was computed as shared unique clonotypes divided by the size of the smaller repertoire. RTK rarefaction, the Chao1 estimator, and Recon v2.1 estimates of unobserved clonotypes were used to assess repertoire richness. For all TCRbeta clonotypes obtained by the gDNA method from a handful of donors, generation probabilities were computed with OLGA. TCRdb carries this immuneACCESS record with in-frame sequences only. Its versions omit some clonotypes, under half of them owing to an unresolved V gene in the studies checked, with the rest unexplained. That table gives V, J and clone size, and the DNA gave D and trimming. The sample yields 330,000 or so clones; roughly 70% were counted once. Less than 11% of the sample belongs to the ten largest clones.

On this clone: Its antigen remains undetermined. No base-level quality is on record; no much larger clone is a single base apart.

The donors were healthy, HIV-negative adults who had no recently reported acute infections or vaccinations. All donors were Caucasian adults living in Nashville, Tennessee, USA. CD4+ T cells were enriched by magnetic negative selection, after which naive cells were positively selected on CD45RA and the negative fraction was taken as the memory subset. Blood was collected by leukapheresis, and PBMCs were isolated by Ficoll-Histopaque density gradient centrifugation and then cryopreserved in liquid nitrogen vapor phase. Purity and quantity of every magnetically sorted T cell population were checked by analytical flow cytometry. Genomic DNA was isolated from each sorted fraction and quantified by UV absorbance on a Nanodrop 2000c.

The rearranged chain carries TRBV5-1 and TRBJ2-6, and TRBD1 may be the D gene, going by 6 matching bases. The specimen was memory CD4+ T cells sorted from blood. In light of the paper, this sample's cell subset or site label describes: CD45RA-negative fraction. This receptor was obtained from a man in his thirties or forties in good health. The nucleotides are TGCGCCAGCAGCTCCGGGACACCGTACTCTGGGGCCAACGTCCTGACTTTC. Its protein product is CASSSGTPYSGANVLTF.